The 13 T cell receptor beta chains below come from one sample, sequenced in a study of PD-1 blockade in classical Hodgkin lymphoma. Every single patient, without exception, relapsed after autologous stem cell transplantation, and brentuximab vedotin exposure varied. The assay was immunoSEQ multiplex PCR, and TCRdb's table has in-frame clones only and misses some. This table has approximately 12,000 clones, around four fifths appearing once. The sequenced sample was peripheral blood mononuclear cells (PBMCs), obtained at baseline. The receptors originated from a human donor with classical Hodgkin lymphoma.

The chain recombines TRBV5-1 with TRBJ2-7; 13 bases line up with TRBD2. CDR3 size: 15 residues. The ends lost 4 bases at V and 7 bases at J; junction bases unmatched: 8. Germline CDR1 SGHRS, CDR2 YFSETQ. CDR3 DNA: TGCGCCAGCAGCCACGGACTAGCGGGGGTCGAAGAGCAGTACTTC. Its translation is CASSHGLAGVEEQYF.

The chain links TRBV6-6 to TRBJ1-2, with 7 bases lining up with TRBD1. J lost 4 bases, V lost 6 bases, and 5 bases had no gene match. From germline, CDR1 is MNHNY and CDR2 SVGAGI (reference sequence). The CDR3 runs 13 residues. The CDR3 loop reads CASRMGQIYGYTF. The CDR3, as DNA: TGTGCCAGCAGGATGGGACAGATCTATGGCTACACCTTC.

The genes are TRBV2 and TRBJ2-5; TRBD1 aligns across 8 bases. This CDR3 has 12 residues. V lost 6 bases to trimming and J lost 5 bases; unmatched junction nucleotides: 2. The germline V gene encodes CDR1 SNHLY and CDR2 FYNNEI. The CDR3 loop is CASSGQGETQYF. CDR3 bases: TGTGCCAGCAGCGGACAGGGTGAGACCCAGTACTTC.

V gene TRBV6-1 combines with J gene TRBJ1-6, with D unclear. Germline assignment: CDR1 MNHNS and CDR2 SASEGT. The V gene lost 0 bases and the J gene lost 12 bases, with 18 bases spanning the gap. This CDR3 region has 16 residues. The DNA for the CDR3 is TGTGCCAGCAGTGAAGCTGAAAAGGGCTTTTGGATACCCCTCCACTTT. Translated, it gives CASSEAEKGFWIPLHF.

The gene calls are TRBV5-4 and TRBJ2-1; 9 bases agree with TRBD2. The CDR3 totals 14 residues. After removal of 2 bases from V and 6 bases from J, the junction contained 3 bases not matched to a gene. The germline CDR1 and CDR2 sequences are SGHNT and YYREEE (reference sequence). CDR3 coding DNA: TGTGCCAGCAGCTTAAGCGGGGGGATCAATGAGCAGTTCTTC. Amino acid sequence: CASSLSGGINEQFF.

This rearrangement joins TRBV28 to TRBJ1-5; 8 bases match TRBD1. This CDR3 is 17 amino acids long. With V trimmed by 5 bases and J by 5 bases, 14 bases remained unmatched. Germline V gives CDR1 MDHEN, CDR2 SYDVKM. DNA for the CDR3: TGTGCCAGCAGTCCCCCCTCCGGACAGGGCTTATATCAGCCCCAGCATTTT. It specifies CASSPPSGQGLYQPQHF.

The rearrangement joins TRBV18 to TRBJ2-7; no reliable D call. Trimming stripped 2 bases from V and 1 base from J, with 6 bases between. Germline lookup yields CDR1 KGHSH and CDR2 LQKENI. The CDR3 extends over 13 amino acids. The CDR3 nucleotides are TGTGCCAGCTCACCAGGGGTGTCCTACGAGCAGTACTTC. Translating it yields CASSPGVSYEQYF.

V gene TRBV7-2 combines with J gene TRBJ2-7, with TRBD2 matching 8 bases. V was pared by 6 bases and J by 3 bases, with 7 bases of the junction left unmatched. Germline V gene sequence: CDR1 SGHTA, CDR2 FQGNSA. The CDR3 consists of 14 residues. The CDR3 protein is CASRSLAGGYEQYF. The CDR3 nucleotides are TGTGCCAGCAGGTCCCTAGCGGGTGGCTACGAGCAGTACTTC.

Note on this clone: Compared with germline, one end of the junction differs, possibly owing to a read error. J is TRBJ2-7 and V is TRBV6-1; 7 nucleotides agree with TRBD1. The germline gives CDR1 MNHNS, CDR2 SASEGT. The CDR3 covers 14 residues. CDR3 in amino acids: CATSDGTASYEQYF. The DNA of the CDR3 is TGTGCCACCAGTGACGGGACAGCTTCCTACGAGCAGTACTTC.

The genes are TRBV7-2 and TRBJ1-5, with D tentatively TRBD1 (5 bases). With 1 base removed from V and 3 bases from J, the gap between germline ends came to 13 bases. This CDR3 is built from 16 residues. The germline V gene encodes CDR1 SGHTA and CDR2 FQGNSA. CDR3 DNA: TGTGCCAGCAGCTTAGGATCAGGGCTCAACAATCAGCCCCAGCATTTT. It is translated as CASSLGSGLNNQPQHF.

The chain carries TRBV28 and TRBJ1-5, with unresolved D. V lost 2 bases, J lost 5 bases, and 10 bases lay in between. Germline loops: CDR1 MDHEN, CDR2 SYDVKM. CDR3 length: 14 residues. DNA for the CDR3: TGTGCCAGCAGTTTAGATTCCGCCTATCAGCCCCAGCATTTT. It yields the protein CASSLDSAYQPQHF.

The chain combines TRBV7-2 with TRBJ2-3; unclear D gene. CDR1 is SGHTA and CDR2 is FQGNSA in the germline V gene. V lost 3 bases and J 4 bases, leaving 14 bases between the germline ends. The CDR3 is made up of 15 amino acids. In DNA form, the CDR3 reads TGTGCCAGCAGCTTTCACAACCTGTGGGCAGATACGCAGTATTTT. As protein: CASSFHNLWADTQYF.

This clone was counted a few times. The chain joins TRBV6-1 to TRBJ2-7, with 7 bases that match TRBD2. Trimming removed 7 bases from V and 2 bases from J; junction bases left unmatched: 8. Germline V gene data show CDR1 as MNHNS and CDR2 as SASEGT. The CDR3 runs to 14 residues. CDR3 amino acids: CASTPSGVAYEQYF. For the CDR3, the DNA is TGTGCCAGCACCCCTAGCGGCGTTGCCTACGAGCAGTACTTC.